This is a list of T cell receptor beta chains from one sample in a study of a mutant IDH1 vaccine in newly diagnosed glioma. The data were produced by immunoSEQ multiplex PCR, yet TCRdb's version contains in-frame clones alone and is incomplete. Seen here are tens of thousands of clones, under 90% observed once, and the top ten hold 7% to 9%. The sequenced sample was PBMCs, obtained from a glioma patient treated with radiotherapy, temozolomide or both. These receptor sequences come from a woman in her forties or fifties with glioma. Each CDR3 is given with its conserved first and last residue. Each record gives: V gene, clone size, D gene, J gene, CDR3 protein. A D gene is named only where the DNA matches it firmly. Size is omitted from some rows. Given values are once, few, many or a class for expanded clones.

v_gene: TRBV4-1; abundance: NA; d_gene: TRBD1; j_gene: TRBJ2-7; CDR3aa: CASSQDLTGGYYEQYF
v_gene: TRBV19; abundance: NA; d_gene: NA; j_gene: TRBJ1-1; CDR3aa: CASSISMNTEAFF
v_gene: TRBV9; abundance: once; d_gene: NA; j_gene: TRBJ1-5; CDR3aa: CASSPSTGDSNQPQHF
v_gene: TRBV2; abundance: NA; d_gene: TRBD1; j_gene: TRBJ1-1; CDR3aa: CASVMRTGNTEAFF
v_gene: TRBV4-3; abundance: NA; d_gene: TRBD2; j_gene: TRBJ2-3; CDR3aa: CASSQNGGKGDTQYF
v_gene: TRBV30; abundance: NA; d_gene: NA; j_gene: TRBJ1-1; CDR3aa: CAWGAGAPEAFF
v_gene: TRBV7-2; abundance: NA; d_gene: TRBD1; j_gene: TRBJ2-1; CDR3aa: CASSLEQGAYEQFF
v_gene: TRBV7-2; abundance: NA; d_gene: NA; j_gene: TRBJ1-1; CDR3aa: CASSPQPTLNTEAFF
v_gene: TRBV19; abundance: NA; d_gene: TRBD1; j_gene: TRBJ1-6; CDR3aa: CASTREGQFSPLHF
v_gene: TRBV19; abundance: NA; d_gene: TRBD1; j_gene: TRBJ2-5; CDR3aa: CASRPRTGPAETQYF
v_gene: TRBV9; abundance: NA; d_gene: NA; j_gene: TRBJ1-5; CDR3aa: CASSVGEIANQPQHF
v_gene: TRBV19; abundance: few; d_gene: NA; j_gene: TRBJ1-1; CDR3aa: CASSMVGGRTEAFF
v_gene: TRBV6-5; abundance: NA; d_gene: TRBD1; j_gene: TRBJ2-2; CDR3aa: CASSIDRADTGELFF
v_gene: TRBV13; abundance: NA; d_gene: NA; j_gene: TRBJ1-2; CDR3aa: CASSLGAGVAHNYGYTF
v_gene: TRBV4-3; abundance: NA; d_gene: TRBD1; j_gene: TRBJ2-7; CDR3aa: CASSQLLGQFYEQYF
v_gene: TRBV30; abundance: NA; d_gene: TRBD1; j_gene: TRBJ2-7; CDR3aa: CAWLDRGRSQEQYF
v_gene: TRBV6-5; abundance: NA; d_gene: NA; j_gene: TRBJ2-5; CDR3aa: CASSSSETQYF
v_gene: TRBV18; abundance: once; d_gene: NA; j_gene: TRBJ1-1; CDR3aa: CASSLNPNTEAFF
v_gene: TRBV30; abundance: NA; d_gene: TRBD2; j_gene: TRBJ2-3; CDR3aa: CAWIESGLGADTQYF
v_gene: TRBV27; abundance: NA; d_gene: NA; j_gene: TRBJ1-1; CDR3aa: CASSLLGLSEAFF
v_gene: TRBV9; abundance: NA; d_gene: NA; j_gene: TRBJ1-3; CDR3aa: CASSRTEVFSGNTIYF
v_gene: TRBV6-5; abundance: NA; d_gene: NA; j_gene: TRBJ2-3; CDR3aa: CASSYNAFNTDTQYF
v_gene: TRBV18; abundance: NA; d_gene: TRBD2; j_gene: TRBJ2-3; CDR3aa: CASSPGLAGVGITDTQYF
v_gene: TRBV30; abundance: NA; d_gene: NA; j_gene: TRBJ1-5; CDR3aa: CAWSTGTSYQPQHF
v_gene: TRBV6-1; abundance: NA; d_gene: TRBD2; j_gene: TRBJ2-1; CDR3aa: CASKLAGTYNEQFF
v_gene: TRBV7-9; abundance: NA; d_gene: TRBD1; j_gene: TRBJ1-4; CDR3aa: CASSLGLTGVNEKLFF
v_gene: TRBV6-1; abundance: NA; d_gene: NA; j_gene: TRBJ1-2; CDR3aa: CASTSGTSRPDGYTF
v_gene: TRBV27; abundance: few; d_gene: TRBD1; j_gene: TRBJ1-5; CDR3aa: CASSSGQGTNQPQHF
v_gene: TRBV27; abundance: once; d_gene: NA; j_gene: TRBJ2-7; CDR3aa: CASSLGPSYGVYEQYF
v_gene: TRBV7-2; abundance: NA; d_gene: NA; j_gene: TRBJ1-5; CDR3aa: CASSLGGKGQPQHF
v_gene: TRBV7-2; abundance: few; d_gene: NA; j_gene: TRBJ1-5; CDR3aa: CASSQEAEAPQHF
v_gene: TRBV6-5; abundance: NA; d_gene: NA; j_gene: TRBJ2-1; CDR3aa: CASSYGGLREQFF
v_gene: TRBV7-9; abundance: NA; d_gene: NA; j_gene: TRBJ2-6; CDR3aa: CASSFFSGANVLTF
v_gene: TRBV5-1; abundance: NA; d_gene: NA; j_gene: TRBJ1-2; CDR3aa: CASSLGGNYGYTF
v_gene: TRBV30; abundance: NA; d_gene: NA; j_gene: TRBJ2-1; CDR3aa: CAWNPNLFEQFF
v_gene: TRBV5-4; abundance: NA; d_gene: NA; j_gene: TRBJ1-1; CDR3aa: CASSFQGNTEAFF
v_gene: TRBV10-3; abundance: NA; d_gene: NA; j_gene: TRBJ1-1; CDR3aa: CAISELGSREAFF
v_gene: TRBV11-3; abundance: NA; d_gene: NA; j_gene: TRBJ2-6; CDR3aa: CASSLGGSGANVLTF
v_gene: TRBV5-1; abundance: NA; d_gene: TRBD1; j_gene: TRBJ2-7; CDR3aa: CASSLGQGNEQYF
v_gene: TRBV7-2; abundance: NA; d_gene: NA; j_gene: TRBJ2-1; CDR3aa: CASSQAGGASRGVQFF
v_gene: TRBV4-1; abundance: NA; d_gene: NA; j_gene: TRBJ1-5; CDR3aa: CASSQDPLGGQPQHF
v_gene: TRBV6-4; abundance: NA; d_gene: NA; j_gene: TRBJ1-1; CDR3aa: CASSRENGMNTEAFF
v_gene: TRBV2; abundance: NA; d_gene: NA; j_gene: TRBJ2-1; CDR3aa: CASSEDVRRYNEQFF
v_gene: TRBV5-1; abundance: NA; d_gene: TRBD1; j_gene: TRBJ1-1; CDR3aa: CASSGGQGGGYSEAFF
v_gene: TRBV14; abundance: NA; d_gene: NA; j_gene: TRBJ2-1; CDR3aa: CASSQIRGSYNEQFF
v_gene: TRBV30; abundance: few; d_gene: TRBD1; j_gene: TRBJ1-1; CDR3aa: CAWSPPDRENTEAFF
v_gene: TRBV10-3; abundance: NA; d_gene: TRBD1; j_gene: TRBJ1-2; CDR3aa: CAIQVNRGSGYTF
v_gene: TRBV7-2; abundance: NA; d_gene: TRBD1; j_gene: TRBJ1-2; CDR3aa: CASSSTAYGGGGKGYTF
v_gene: TRBV6-6; abundance: NA; d_gene: TRBD1; j_gene: TRBJ2-7; CDR3aa: CASSYSRDRVGDEQYF
v_gene: TRBV7-8; abundance: once; d_gene: NA; j_gene: TRBJ2-3; CDR3aa: CASSLVDTQYF
v_gene: TRBV10-2; abundance: NA; d_gene: TRBD1; j_gene: TRBJ1-2; CDR3aa: CASSQGQGYTF
v_gene: TRBV5-1; abundance: NA; d_gene: NA; j_gene: TRBJ2-5; CDR3aa: CASSLDAFQETQYF
v_gene: TRBV6-6; abundance: NA; d_gene: TRBD1; j_gene: TRBJ1-4; CDR3aa: CASSKQGAREKLFF
v_gene: TRBV7-9; abundance: NA; d_gene: TRBD1; j_gene: TRBJ1-1; CDR3aa: CASSLPTGKNTEAFF
v_gene: TRBV5-4; abundance: NA; d_gene: TRBD2; j_gene: TRBJ2-1; CDR3aa: CASSPAGLAGNNEQFF
v_gene: TRBV11-2; abundance: NA; d_gene: TRBD1; j_gene: TRBJ2-7; CDR3aa: CASSRGTGGSYEQYF
v_gene: TRBV27; abundance: NA; d_gene: NA; j_gene: TRBJ1-1; CDR3aa: CASSLRQGGTEAFF
v_gene: TRBV5-1; abundance: NA; d_gene: NA; j_gene: TRBJ1-2; CDR3aa: CASSQGLLQANYGYTF
v_gene: TRBV5-1; abundance: NA; d_gene: NA; j_gene: TRBJ2-7; CDR3aa: CASSSSYEQYF
v_gene: TRBV5-1; abundance: NA; d_gene: NA; j_gene: TRBJ2-7; CDR3aa: CASSLELAYEQYF